This record looks at one T cell receptor beta chain sequence and its context. The antigen is not known. The ends lost 4 bases at V and 4 bases at J; junction bases unmatched: 6. Germline V gene data show CDR1 as SQVTM and CDR2 as ANQGSEA. The CDR3 sequence is 14 residues long. This entry comes from a study of cytomegalovirus exposure and HLA in healthy donors. Study in general: From donors who were HLA-typed, an early data release held around 80 million unique TCRs. Study-level results: Later on, an analysis found that several of the most significant clusters appeared to be linked to common viral pathogens, which included parvovirus B19. About 150 TCR beta chains were listed as cytomegalovirus-associated.

In the PCR, 60 Vbeta and 13 Jbeta primers were used. Only in-frame clones appear in the TCRdb table, and some are missing; sequencing was by immunoSEQ multiplex PCR. In the table there are under 200,000 clones, under 70% of which are singletons. The V gene is TRBV29-1, the J gene TRBJ2-5, with 10 bases lining up with TRBD2. The material sequenced was PBMCs. This sequence was found in a middle-aged woman in good health and CMV-seropositive. The CDR3 DNA sequence: TGCAGCGTTGTCTTAGCGGGAGGAGGAGAGACCCAGTACTTC. Encoded protein: CSVVLAGGGETQYF.